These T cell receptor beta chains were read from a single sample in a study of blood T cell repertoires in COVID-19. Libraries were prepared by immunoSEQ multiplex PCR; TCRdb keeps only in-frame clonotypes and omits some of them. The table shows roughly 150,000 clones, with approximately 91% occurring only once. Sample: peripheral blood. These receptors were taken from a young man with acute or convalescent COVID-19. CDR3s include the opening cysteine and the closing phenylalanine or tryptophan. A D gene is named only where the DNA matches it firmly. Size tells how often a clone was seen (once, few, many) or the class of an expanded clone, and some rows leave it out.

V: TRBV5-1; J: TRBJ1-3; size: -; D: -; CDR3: CASSLGDSGGSGNTIYF; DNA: TGCGCCAGCAGCTTGGGGGACTCCGGAGGCTCTGGAAACACCATATATTTT
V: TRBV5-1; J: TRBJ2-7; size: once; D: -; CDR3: CASSPAPLGWGQIDEQYF; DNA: TGCGCCAGCTCACCGGCCCCTCTAGGATGGGGGCAGATCGACGAGCAGTACTTC
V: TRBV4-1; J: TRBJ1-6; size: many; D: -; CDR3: CASSQEGAPNSPLHF; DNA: TGCGCCAGCAGCCAAGAGGGGGCCCCTAATTCACCCCTCCACTTT
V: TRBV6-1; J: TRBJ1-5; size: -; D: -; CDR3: CASSESWEGDGHF; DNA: TGTGCCAGCAGTGAATCATGGGAGGGGGACGGACATTTT
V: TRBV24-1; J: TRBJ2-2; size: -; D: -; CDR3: CATSDNQVPGELFF; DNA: TGTGCCACCAGTGATAACCAGGTCCCCGGGGAGCTGTTTTTT
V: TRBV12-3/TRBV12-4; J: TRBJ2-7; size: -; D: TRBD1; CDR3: CASSPDRAHEQYF; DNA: TGTGCCAGCAGCCCGGACAGGGCCCACGAGCAGTACTTC
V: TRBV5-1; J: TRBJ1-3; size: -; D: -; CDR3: CASSSSTTGSGNTIYF; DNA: TGCGCCAGCAGCTCCTCTACGACAGGCTCTGGAAACACCATATATTTT
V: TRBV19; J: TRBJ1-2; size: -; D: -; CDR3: CASITQVLLYGYTF; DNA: TGTGCCAGTATCACACAGGTACTCCTCTATGGCTACACCTTC
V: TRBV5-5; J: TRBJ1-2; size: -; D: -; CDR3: CASSPGSVPYGYTF; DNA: TGTGCCAGCAGCCCAGGGTCTGTTCCGTATGGCTACACCTTC
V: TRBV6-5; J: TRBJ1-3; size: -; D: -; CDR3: CASSLTVGNTIYF; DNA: TGTGCCAGCAGTTTGACAGTTGGAAACACCATATATTTT
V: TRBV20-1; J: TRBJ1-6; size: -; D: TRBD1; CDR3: CSASVQGANNSPLHF; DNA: TGCAGTGCAAGTGTACAGGGGGCGAATAATTCACCCCTCCACTTT
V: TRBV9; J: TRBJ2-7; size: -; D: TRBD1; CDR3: CASSPSGTGNYEQYF; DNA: TGTGCCAGCAGCCCCTCAGGGACAGGGAACTACGAGCAGTACTTC
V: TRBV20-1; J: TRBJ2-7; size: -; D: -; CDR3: CSARIRYEQYF; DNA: TGCAGTGCTCGAATCAGGTACGAGCAGTACTTC
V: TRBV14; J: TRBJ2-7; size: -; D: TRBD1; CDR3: CASSQTFSGQGAHEQYF; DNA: TGTGCCAGCAGCCAAACTTTCTCGGGACAGGGGGCCCACGAGCAGTACTTC
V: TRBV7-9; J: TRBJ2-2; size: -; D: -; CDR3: CASSLYGRDTGELFF; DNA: TGTGCCAGCAGCTTATATGGGAGAGACACCGGGGAGCTGTTTTTT
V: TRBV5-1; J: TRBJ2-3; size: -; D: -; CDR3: CASSFTRGADTQYF; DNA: TGCGCCAGCAGCTTCACCAGGGGCGCAGATACGCAGTATTTT
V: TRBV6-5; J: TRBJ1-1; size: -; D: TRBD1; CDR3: CASGRQGQMNTEAFF; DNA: TGTGCCAGCGGGAGACAGGGCCAAATGAACACTGAAGCTTTCTTT
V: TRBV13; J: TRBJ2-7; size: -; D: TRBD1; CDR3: CASSLTGVTYEQYF; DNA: TGTGCCAGCAGCTTGACAGGGGTTACCTACGAGCAGTACTTC
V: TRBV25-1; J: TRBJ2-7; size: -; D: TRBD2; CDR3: CASSPGLADSYEQYF; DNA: TGTGCCAGCAGTCCCGGACTAGCGGACTCCTACGAGCAGTACTTC
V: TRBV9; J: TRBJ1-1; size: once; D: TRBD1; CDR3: CASSVARMGQSDTEAFF; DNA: TGTGCCAGCAGCGTAGCCCGCATGGGACAGTCGGACACTGAAGCTTTCTTT
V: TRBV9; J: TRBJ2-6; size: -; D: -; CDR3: CASSVEGFTGVLSGANVLTF; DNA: TGTGCCAGCAGCGTAGAGGGATTTACGGGGGTCCTCTCTGGGGCCAACGTCCTGACTTTC
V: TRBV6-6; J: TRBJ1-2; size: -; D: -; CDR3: CASSVSGDYGYTF; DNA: TGTGCCAGCAGTGTATCAGGGGACTATGGCTACACCTTC
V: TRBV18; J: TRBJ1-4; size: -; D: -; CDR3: CASSPGGQINEKLFF; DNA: TGTGCCAGCTCACCAGGTGGACAGATTAATGAAAAACTGTTTTTT
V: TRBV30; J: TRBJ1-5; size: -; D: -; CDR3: CAWSWGGAGNQPQHF; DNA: TGTGCCTGGAGTTGGGGGGGTGCGGGCAATCAGCCCCAGCATTTT
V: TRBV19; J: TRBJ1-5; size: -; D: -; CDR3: CASSIAGASAQHF; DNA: TGTGCCAGTAGTATAGCTGGTGCGTCGGCCCAGCATTTT
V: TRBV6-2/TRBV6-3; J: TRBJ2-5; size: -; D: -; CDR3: CASSVEDRDQETQYF; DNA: TGTGCCAGCAGTGTTGAAGACCGGGATCAAGAGACCCAGTACTTC
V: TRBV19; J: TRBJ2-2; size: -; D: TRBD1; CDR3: CASTAGTGGIVAGELFF; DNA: TGTGCCAGTACCGCCGGGACAGGGGGCATTGTGGCCGGGGAGCTGTTTTTT
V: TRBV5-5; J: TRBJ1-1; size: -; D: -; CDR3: CASSLTTASNTEAFF; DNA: TGTGCCAGCAGCTTGACCACAGCCTCTAACACTGAAGCTTTCTTT
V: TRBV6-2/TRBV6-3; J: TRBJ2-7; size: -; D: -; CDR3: CASSYFDEQYF; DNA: TGTGCCAGCAGTTACTTCGACGAGCAGTACTTC
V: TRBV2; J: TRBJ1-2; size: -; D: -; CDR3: CASSTESTGYTF; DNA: TGTGCCAGCAGTACAGAGAGTACTGGCTACACCTTC
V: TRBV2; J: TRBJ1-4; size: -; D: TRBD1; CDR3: CASSGPRDRVNEKLFF; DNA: TGTGCCAGCAGTGGGCCCAGGGACAGGGTGAATGAAAAACTGTTTTTT
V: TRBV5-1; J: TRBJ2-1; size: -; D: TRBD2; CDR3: CASPDRRDSGRDKAEQFF; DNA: TGCGCCAGCCCCGACCGTCGGGATAGCGGGAGGGATAAGGCAGAGCAGTTCTTC
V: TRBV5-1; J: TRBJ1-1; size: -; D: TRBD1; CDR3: CASSLGAGTVGAFF; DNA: TGCGCCAGCAGCTTGGGGGCCGGGACAGTAGGAGCTTTCTTT
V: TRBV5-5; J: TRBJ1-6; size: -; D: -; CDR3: CASSPFLGLGSPLHF; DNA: TGTGCCAGCAGCCCCTTCTTGGGGCTTGGGTCACCCCTCCACTTT
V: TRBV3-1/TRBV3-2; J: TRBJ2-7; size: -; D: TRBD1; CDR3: CASSRGQGNSAREQYF; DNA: TGTGCCAGCAGCCGAGGACAGGGAAACTCGGCACGGGAGCAGTACTTC
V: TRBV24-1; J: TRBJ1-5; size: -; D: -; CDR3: CATSRSNQPQHF; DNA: TGTGCCACCAGTCGTAGCAATCAGCCCCAGCATTTT
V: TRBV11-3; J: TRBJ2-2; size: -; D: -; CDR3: CASSLDSGATGELFF; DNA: TGTGCCAGCAGCTTAGATTCAGGGGCCACCGGGGAGCTGTTTTTT